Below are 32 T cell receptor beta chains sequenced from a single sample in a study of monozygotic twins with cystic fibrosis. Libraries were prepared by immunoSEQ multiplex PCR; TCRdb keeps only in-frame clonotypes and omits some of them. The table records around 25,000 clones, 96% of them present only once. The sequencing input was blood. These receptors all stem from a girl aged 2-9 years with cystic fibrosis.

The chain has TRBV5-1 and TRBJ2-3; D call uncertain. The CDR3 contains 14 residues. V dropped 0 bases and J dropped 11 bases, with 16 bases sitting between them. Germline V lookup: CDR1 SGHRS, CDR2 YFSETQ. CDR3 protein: CASSLDQTLSEQYF. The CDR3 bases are TGCGCCAGCAGCTTGGACCAGACTCTCAGTGAGCAGTATTTT.

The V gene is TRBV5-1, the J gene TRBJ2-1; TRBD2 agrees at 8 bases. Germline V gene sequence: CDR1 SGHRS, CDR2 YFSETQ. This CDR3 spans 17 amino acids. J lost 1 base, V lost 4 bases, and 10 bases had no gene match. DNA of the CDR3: TGCGCCAGCAGCCCAGCAAAAACTAGCGGATCCTACAATGAGCAGTTCTTC. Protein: CASSPAKTSGSYNEQFF.

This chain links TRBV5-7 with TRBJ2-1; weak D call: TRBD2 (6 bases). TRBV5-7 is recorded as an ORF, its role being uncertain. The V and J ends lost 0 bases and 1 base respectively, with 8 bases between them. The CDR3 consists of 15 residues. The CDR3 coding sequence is TGTGCCAGCAGCTTGGGCGGGAATTCCTACAATGAGCAGTTCTTC. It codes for CASSLGGNSYNEQFF.

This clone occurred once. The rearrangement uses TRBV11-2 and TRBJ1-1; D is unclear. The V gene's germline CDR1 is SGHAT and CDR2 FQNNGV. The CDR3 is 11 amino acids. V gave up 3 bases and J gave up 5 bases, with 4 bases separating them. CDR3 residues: CASSFVTEAFF. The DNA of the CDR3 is TGTGCCAGCAGCTTCGTTACTGAAGCTTTCTTT. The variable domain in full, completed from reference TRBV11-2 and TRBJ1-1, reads EAGVAQSPRYKIIEKRQSVAFWCNPISGHATLYWYQQILGQGPKLLIQFQNNGVVDDSQLPKDRFSAERLKGVDSTLKIQPAKLEDSAVYLCASSFVTEAFFGQGTRLTVV.

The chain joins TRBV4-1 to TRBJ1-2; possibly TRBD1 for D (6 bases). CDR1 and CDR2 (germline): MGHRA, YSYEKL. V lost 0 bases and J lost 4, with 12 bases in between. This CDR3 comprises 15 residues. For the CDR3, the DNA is TGCGCCAGCAGCCAAGACGAACAGGGAATCTATGGCTACACCTTC. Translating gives CASSQDEQGIYGYTF.

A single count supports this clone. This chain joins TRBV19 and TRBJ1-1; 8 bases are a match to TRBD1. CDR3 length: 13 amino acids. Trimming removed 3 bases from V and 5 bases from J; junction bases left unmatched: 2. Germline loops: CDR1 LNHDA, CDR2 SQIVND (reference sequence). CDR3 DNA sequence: TGTGCCAGTAGTATGACAGGGGTGACTGAAGCTTTCTTT. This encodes CASSMTGVTEAFF. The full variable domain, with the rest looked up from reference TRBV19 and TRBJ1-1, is DGGITQSPKYLFRKEGQNVTLSCEQNLNHDAMYWYRQDPGQGLRLIYYSQIVNDFQKGDIAEGYSVSREKKESFPLTVTSAQKNPTAFYLCASSMTGVTEAFFGQGTRLTVV.

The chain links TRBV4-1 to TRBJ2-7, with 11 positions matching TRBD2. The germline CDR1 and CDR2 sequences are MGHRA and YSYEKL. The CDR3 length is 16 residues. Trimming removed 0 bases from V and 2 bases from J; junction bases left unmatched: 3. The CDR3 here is CASSQELAGATYEQYF. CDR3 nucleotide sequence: TGCGCCAGCAGCCAAGAACTAGCGGGAGCTACCTACGAGCAGTACTTC.

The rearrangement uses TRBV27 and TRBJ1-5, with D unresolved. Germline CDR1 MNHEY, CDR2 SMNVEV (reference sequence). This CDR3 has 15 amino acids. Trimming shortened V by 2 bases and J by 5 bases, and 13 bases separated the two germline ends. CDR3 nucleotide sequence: TGTGCCAGCAGTTTAGGTTCCCTGCCCCATCAGCCCCAGCATTTT. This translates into CASSLGSLPHQPQHF.

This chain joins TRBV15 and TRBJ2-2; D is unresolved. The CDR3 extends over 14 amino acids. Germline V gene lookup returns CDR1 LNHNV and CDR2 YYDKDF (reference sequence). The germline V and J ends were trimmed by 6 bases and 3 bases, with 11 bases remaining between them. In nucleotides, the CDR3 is TGTGCCACCAGTTGGGGATTAGACACCGGGGAGCTGTTTTTT. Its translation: CATSWGLDTGELFF.

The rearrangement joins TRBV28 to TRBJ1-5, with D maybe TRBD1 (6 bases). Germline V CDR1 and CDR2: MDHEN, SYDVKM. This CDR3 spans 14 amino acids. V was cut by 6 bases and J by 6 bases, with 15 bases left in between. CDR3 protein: CASSSPGASQPQHF. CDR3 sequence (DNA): TGTGCCAGCAGCTCTCCAGGGGCTAGTCAGCCCCAGCATTTT.

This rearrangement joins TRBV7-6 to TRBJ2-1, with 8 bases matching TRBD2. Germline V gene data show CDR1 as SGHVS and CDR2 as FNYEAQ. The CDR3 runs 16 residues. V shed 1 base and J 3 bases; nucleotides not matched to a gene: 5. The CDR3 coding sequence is TGTGCCAGCAGCTTAGTTCAGCGGGAGTTCTACAATGAGCAGTTCTTC. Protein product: CASSLVQREFYNEQFF.

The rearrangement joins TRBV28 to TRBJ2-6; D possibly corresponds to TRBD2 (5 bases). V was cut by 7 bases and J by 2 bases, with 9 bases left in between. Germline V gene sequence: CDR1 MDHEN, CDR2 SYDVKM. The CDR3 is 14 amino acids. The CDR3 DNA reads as TGTGCCAGCAACGTAGCGACTGGGGCCAACGTCCTGACTTTC. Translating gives CASNVATGANVLTF.

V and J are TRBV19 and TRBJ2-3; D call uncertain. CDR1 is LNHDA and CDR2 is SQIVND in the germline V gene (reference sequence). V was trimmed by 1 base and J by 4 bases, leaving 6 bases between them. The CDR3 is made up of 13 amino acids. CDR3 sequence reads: CASSIAYPDTQYF. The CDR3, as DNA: TGTGCCAGTAGTATAGCCTACCCAGATACGCAGTATTTT.

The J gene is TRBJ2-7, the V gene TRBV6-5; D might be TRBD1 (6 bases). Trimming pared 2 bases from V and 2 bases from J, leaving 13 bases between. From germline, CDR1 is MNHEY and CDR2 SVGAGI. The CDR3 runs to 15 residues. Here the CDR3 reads CASSYVTGSAYEQYF. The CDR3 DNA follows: TGTGCCAGCAGTTACGTGACAGGTTCTGCCTACGAGCAGTACTTC.

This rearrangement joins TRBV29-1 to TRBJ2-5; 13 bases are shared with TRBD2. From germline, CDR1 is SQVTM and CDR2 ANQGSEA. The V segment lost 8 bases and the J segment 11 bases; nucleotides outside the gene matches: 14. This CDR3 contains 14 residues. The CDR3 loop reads CSFRRGLAGTKQYF. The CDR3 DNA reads TGCAGCTTTCGGAGGGGACTAGCGGGAACGAAACAGTACTTC.

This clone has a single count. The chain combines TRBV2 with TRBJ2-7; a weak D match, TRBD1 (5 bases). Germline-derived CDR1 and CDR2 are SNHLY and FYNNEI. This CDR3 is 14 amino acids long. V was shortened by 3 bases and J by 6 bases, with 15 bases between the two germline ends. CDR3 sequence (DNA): TGTGCCAGCAGTGAGGGCAGGGAATCTGGCGAGCAGTACTTC. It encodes CASSEGRESGEQYF. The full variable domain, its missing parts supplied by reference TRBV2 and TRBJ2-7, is EPEVTQTPSHQVTQMGQEVILRCVPISNHLYFYWYRQILGQKVEFLVSFYNNEISEKSEIFDDQFSVERPDGSNFTLKIRSTKLEDSAMYFCASSEGRESGEQYFGPGTRLTVT.

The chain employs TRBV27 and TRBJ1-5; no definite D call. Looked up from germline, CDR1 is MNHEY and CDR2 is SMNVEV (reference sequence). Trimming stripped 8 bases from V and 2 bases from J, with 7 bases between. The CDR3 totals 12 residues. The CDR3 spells CASGVRNQPQHF. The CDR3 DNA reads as TGTGCCAGCGGGGTCCGCAATCAGCCCCAGCATTTT.

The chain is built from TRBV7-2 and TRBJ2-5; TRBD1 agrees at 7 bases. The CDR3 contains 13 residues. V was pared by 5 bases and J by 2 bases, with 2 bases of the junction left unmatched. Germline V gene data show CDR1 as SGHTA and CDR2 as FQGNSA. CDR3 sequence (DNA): TGTGCCAGCAGCGTGGGACAGCAAGAGACCCAGTACTTC. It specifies CASSVGQQETQYF.

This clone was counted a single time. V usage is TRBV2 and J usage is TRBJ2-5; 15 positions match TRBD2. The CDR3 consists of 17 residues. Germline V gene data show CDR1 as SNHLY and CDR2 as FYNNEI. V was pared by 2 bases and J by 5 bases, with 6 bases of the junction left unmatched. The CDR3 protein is CASSEPLGLAGGETQYF. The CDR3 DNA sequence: TGTGCCAGCAGTGAACCCCTTGGACTAGCGGGAGGGGAGACCCAGTACTTC. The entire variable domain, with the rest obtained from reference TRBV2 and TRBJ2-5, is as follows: EPEVTQTPSHQVTQMGQEVILRCVPISNHLYFYWYRQILGQKVEFLVSFYNNEISEKSEIFDDQFSVERPDGSNFTLKIRSTKLEDSAMYFCASSEPLGLAGGETQYFGPGTRLLVL.

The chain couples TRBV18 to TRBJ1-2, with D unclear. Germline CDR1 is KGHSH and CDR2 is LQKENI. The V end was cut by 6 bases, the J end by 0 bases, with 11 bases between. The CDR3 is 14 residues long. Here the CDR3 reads CASSREFTNYGYTF. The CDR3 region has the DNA TGTGCCAGCTCGCGGGAGTTCACTAACTATGGCTACACCTTC.

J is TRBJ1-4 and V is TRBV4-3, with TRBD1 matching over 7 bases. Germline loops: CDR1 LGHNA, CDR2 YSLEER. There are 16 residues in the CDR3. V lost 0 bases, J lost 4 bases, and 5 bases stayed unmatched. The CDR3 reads CASSQDVGQFNEKLFF. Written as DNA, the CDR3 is TGCGCCAGCAGCCAAGACGTGGGACAGTTTAATGAAAAACTGTTTTTT.

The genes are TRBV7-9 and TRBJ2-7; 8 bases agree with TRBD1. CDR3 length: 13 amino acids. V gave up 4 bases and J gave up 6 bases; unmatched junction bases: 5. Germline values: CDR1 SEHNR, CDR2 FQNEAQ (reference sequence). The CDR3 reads CASSSQGDSEQYF. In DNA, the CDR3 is TGTGCCAGCAGCTCACAGGGGGATAGCGAGCAGTACTTC.

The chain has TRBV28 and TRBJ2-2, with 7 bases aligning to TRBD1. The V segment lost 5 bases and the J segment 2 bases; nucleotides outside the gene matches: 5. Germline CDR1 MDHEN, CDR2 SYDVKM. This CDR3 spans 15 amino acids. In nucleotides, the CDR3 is TGTGCCAGCAGTCAAAGGACAGGAAACACCGGGGAGCTGTTTTTT. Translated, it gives CASSQRTGNTGELFF.

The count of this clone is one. The CDR3 region has the DNA TGTGCCAGCAGCTCCCCGAGGGGGGTTACGCAGTATTTT. This codes for CASSSPRGVTQYF. The chain recombines TRBV28 with TRBJ2-3, with D perhaps TRBD1 or TRBD2 (6 bases each). The CDR3 has 13 amino acids. From germline, CDR1 is MDHEN and CDR2 SYDVKM. Trimming left V 6 bases short and J 8 bases short, with 15 bases between.

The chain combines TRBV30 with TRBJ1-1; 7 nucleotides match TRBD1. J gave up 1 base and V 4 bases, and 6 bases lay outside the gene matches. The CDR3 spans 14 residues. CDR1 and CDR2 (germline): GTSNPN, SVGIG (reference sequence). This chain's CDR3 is CAWTRGQWNTEAFF. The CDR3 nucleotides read TGTGCCTGGACCCGGGGACAGTGGAACACTGAAGCTTTCTTT. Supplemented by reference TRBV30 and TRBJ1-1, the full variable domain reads SQTIHQWPATLVQPVGSPLSLECTVEGTSNPNLYWYRQAAGRGLQLLFYSVGIGQISSEVPQNLSASRPQDRQFILSSKKLLLSDSGFYLCAWTRGQWNTEAFFGQGTRLTVV.

The CDR3 loop is CASKGLTRYEQYF. CDR3 sequence (DNA): TGTGCCAGCAAGGGACTAACGAGGTACGAGCAGTACTTC. The rearrangement links TRBV28 to TRBJ2-7, with 7 bases aligning to TRBD2. J was trimmed by 4 bases and V by 7 bases; bases with no gene match: 7. Looked up from germline, CDR1 is MDHEN and CDR2 is SYDVKM. There are 13 residues in the CDR3. The full variable domain, its missing parts supplied by reference TRBV28 and TRBJ2-7, is DVKVTQSSRYLVKRTGEKVFLECVQDMDHENMFWYRQDPGLGLRLIYFSYDVKMKEKGDIPEGYSVSREKKERFSLILESASTNQTSMYLCASKGLTRYEQYFGPGTRLTVT.

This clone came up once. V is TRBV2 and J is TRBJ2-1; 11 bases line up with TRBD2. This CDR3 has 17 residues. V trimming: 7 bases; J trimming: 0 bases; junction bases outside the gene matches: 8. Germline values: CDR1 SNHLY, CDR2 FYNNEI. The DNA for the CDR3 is TGTGCCAGCACGTGGGGACTAGCGGAAGGCTCCTACAATGAGCAGTTCTTC. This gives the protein CASTWGLAEGSYNEQFF.

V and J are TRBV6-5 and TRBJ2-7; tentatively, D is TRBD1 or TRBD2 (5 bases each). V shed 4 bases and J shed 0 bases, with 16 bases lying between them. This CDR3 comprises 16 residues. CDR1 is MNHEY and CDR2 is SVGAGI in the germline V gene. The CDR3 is CASSSTGTTSSYEQYF. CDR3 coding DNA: TGTGCCAGCAGTTCGACCGGGACGACCAGCTCCTACGAGCAGTACTTC.

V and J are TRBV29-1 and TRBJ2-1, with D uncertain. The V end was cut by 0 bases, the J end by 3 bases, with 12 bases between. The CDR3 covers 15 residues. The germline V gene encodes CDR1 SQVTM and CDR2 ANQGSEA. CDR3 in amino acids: CSVEDARTFYNEQFF. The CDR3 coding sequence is TGCAGCGTTGAAGATGCCAGAACCTTCTACAATGAGCAGTTCTTC.

In nucleotides, the CDR3 is TGCAGTCACCGTAGCGAGAGCTCCTACAATGAGCAGTTCTTC. Encoded protein: CSHRSESSYNEQFF. The J gene is TRBJ2-1, the V gene TRBV29-1; maybe TRBD2 (5 bases). The CDR3 has 14 amino acids. Germline V lookup: CDR1 SQVTM, CDR2 ANQGSEA.

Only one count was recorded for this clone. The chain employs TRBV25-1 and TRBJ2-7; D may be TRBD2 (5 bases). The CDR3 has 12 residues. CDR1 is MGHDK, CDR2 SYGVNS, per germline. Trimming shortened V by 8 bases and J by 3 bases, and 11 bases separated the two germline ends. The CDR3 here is CASLDYHYEQYF. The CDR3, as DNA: TGTGCCAGCCTCGACTATCACTACGAGCAGTACTTC.

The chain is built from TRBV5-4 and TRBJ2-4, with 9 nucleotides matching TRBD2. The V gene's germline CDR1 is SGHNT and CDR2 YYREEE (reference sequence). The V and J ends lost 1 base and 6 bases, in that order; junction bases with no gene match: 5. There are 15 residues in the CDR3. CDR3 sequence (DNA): TGTGCCAGCAGCTTGCCTAGCGGGACGGGAAACATTCAGTACTTC. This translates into CASSLPSGTGNIQYF.